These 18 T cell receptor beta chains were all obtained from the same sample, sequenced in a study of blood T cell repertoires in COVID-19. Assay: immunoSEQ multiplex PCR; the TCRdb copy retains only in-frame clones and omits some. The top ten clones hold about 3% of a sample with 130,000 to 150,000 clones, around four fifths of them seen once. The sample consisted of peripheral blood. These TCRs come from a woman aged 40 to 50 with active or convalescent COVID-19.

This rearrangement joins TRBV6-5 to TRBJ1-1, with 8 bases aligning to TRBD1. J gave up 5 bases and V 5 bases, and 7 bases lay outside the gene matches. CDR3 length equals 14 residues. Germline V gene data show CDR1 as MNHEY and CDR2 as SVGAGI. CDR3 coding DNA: TGTGCCAGCAGTCCAGACAGGGGAGATACTGAAGCTTTCTTT. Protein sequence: CASSPDRGDTEAFF.

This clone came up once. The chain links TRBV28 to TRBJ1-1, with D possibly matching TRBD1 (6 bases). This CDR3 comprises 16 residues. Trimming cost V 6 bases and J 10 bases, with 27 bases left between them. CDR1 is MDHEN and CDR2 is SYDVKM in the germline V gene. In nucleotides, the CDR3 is TGTGCCAGCAGACCCTTAATCTTTATGGGGGGGGCAGGAGCTTTCTTT. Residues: CASRPLIFMGGAGAFF.

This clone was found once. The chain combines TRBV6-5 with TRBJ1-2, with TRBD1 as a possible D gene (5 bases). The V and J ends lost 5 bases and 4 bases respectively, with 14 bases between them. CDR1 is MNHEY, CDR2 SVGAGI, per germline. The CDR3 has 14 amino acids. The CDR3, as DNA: TGTGCCAGCAGTACGACGCATGACAGCTATGGCTACACCTTC. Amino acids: CASSTTHDSYGYTF.

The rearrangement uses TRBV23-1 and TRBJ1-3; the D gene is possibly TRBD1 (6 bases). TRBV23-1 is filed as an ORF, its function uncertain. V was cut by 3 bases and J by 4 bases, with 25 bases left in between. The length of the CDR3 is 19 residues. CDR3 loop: CASSQPTRSGGAPGNTIYF. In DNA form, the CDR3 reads TGCGCCAGCAGTCAGCCTACAAGATCGGGGGGCGCCCCAGGAAACACCATATATTTT.

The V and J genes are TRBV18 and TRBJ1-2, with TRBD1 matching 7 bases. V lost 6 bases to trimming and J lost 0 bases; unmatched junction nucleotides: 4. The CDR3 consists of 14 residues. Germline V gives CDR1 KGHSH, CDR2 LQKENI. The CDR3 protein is CASSTGTANYGYTF. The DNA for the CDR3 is TGTGCCAGCTCCACCGGGACAGCTAACTATGGCTACACCTTC.

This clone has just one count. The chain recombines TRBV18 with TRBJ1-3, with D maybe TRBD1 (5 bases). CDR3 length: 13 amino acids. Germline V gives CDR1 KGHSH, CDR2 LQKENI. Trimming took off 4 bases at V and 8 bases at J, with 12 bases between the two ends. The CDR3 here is CASSLFDRDTIYF. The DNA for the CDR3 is TGTGCCAGCTCACTATTCGACAGAGACACCATATATTTT.

For the CDR3, the DNA is TGTGCCAGTAGTACGCCATCGGAGTTTTATGGCTACACCTTC. Residues: CASSTPSEFYGYTF. This chain links TRBV19 with TRBJ1-2; unclear D gene. Deletions cut 4 bases from V and 5 bases from J, with 14 bases between. The CDR3 extends over 14 amino acids. Per the germline V gene, CDR1 is LNHDA and CDR2 is SQIVND (reference sequence).

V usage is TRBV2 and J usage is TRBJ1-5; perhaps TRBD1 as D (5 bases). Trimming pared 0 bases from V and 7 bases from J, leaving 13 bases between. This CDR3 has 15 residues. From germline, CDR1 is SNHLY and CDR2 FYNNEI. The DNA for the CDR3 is TGTGCCAGCAGTGAAGCGCGGAGGGGCGGGCAGCCCCAGCATTTT. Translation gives CASSEARRGGQPQHF.

CDR3 sequence: CASSLGSGEGHGYTF. CDR3 sequence (DNA): TGTGCCAGCAGCTTAGGTTCCGGGGAGGGTCATGGCTACACCTTC. This sequence joins TRBV7-2 and TRBJ1-2; D not resolved. This CDR3 has 15 amino acids. V lost 1 base, J lost 6 bases, and 15 bases lay in between. Germline CDR1 reads SGHTA; CDR2 reads FQGNSA.

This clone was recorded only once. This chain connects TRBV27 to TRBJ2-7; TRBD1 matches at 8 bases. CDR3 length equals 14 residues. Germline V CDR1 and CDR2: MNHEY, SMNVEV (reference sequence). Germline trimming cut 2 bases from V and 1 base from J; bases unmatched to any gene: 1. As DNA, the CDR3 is TGTGCCAGCAGTTTAAGGGACAGGTCCTACGAGCAGTACTTC. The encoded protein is CASSLRDRSYEQYF.

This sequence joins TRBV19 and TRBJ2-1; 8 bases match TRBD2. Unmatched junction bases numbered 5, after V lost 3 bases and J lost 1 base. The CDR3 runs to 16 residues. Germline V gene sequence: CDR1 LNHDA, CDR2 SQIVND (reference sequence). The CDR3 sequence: CASSIQAGVSYNEQFF. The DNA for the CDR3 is TGTGCCAGTAGTATTCAAGCGGGAGTTTCCTACAATGAGCAGTTCTTC.

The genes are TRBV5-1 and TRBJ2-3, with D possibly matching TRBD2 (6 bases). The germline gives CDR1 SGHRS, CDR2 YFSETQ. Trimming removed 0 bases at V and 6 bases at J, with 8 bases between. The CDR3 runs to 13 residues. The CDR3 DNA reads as TGCGCCAGCAGCTTGGGCGGGGTGGATACGCAGTATTTT. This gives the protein CASSLGGVDTQYF.

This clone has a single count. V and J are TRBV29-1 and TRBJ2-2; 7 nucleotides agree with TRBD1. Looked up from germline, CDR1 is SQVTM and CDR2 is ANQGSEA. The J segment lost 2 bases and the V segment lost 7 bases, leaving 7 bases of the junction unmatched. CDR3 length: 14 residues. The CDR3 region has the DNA TGCAGCGCAAGGGGACAGATTAACACCGGGGAGCTGTTTTTT. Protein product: CSARGQINTGELFF.

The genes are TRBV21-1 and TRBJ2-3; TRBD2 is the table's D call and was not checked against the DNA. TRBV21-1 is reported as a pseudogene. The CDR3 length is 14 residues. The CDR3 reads CASTSGSRTDTQYF. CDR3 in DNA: TGTGCCAGCACTTCGGGATCTAGAACAGATACGCAGTATTTT.

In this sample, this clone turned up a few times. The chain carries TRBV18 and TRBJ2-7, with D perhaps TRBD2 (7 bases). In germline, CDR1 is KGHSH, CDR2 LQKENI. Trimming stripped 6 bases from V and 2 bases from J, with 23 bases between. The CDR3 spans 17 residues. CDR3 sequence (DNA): TGTGCCAGCTCCCCCAACGCTCTTGGGGGGGGCACCTACGAGCAGTACTTC. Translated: CASSPNALGGGTYEQYF.

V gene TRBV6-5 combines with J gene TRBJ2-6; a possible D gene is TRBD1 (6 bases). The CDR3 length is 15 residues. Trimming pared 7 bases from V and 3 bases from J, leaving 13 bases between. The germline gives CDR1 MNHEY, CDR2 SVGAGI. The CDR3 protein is CASTQGGLGANVLTF. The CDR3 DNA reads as TGTGCCAGCACCCAAGGGGGTCTTGGGGCCAACGTCCTGACTTTC.

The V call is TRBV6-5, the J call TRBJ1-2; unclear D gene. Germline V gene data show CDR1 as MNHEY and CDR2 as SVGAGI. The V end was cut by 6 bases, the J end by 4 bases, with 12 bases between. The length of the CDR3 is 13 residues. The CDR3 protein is CASSESGIYGYTF. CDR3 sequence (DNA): TGTGCCAGCAGCGAGTCGGGGATCTATGGCTACACCTTC.

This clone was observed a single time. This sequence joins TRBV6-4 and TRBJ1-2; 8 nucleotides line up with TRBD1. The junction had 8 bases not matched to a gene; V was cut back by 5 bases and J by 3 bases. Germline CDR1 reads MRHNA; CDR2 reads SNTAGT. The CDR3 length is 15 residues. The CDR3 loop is CASSNGQGGHYGYTF. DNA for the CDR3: TGTGCCAGCAGTAACGGACAGGGAGGACACTATGGCTACACCTTC.